Presented here are 9 T cell receptor beta chains from one specimen sequenced in a study of shared clonotypes between healthy human individuals. The table came from immunoSEQ multiplex PCR; TCRdb's copy has only in-frame clones and leaves some out. The sample lists 750,000 to 1,000,000 clones; 80% to 95% were seen once. Positively selected for CCR7, the CD45RO-negative cells used as naive CD8 cells excluded terminally differentiated effector memory CD45RA+ cells. Sequencing was performed on naive CD8+ T cells sorted from blood. Source of these receptors: a man aged 25 to 45 in good health.

V is TRBV9 and J is TRBJ1-5; D is undetermined. This CDR3 has 14 residues. Germline CDR1 and CDR2: SGDLS and YYNGEE. V shed 0 bases and J shed 4 bases, with 8 bases lying between them. CDR3 region: CASSVGEVNQPQHF. DNA of the CDR3: TGTGCCAGCAGCGTAGGTGAGGTGAATCAGCCCCAGCATTTT.

The chain has TRBV2 and TRBJ2-1, with a weak D call TRBD2 (6 bases). V lost 6 bases to trimming and J lost 10 bases, with 13 bases between them. The CDR3 runs 12 residues. CDR1 and CDR2 (germline): SNHLY, FYNNEI. The DNA for the CDR3 is TGTGCCAGCAGCATGGAGGGCTGGGAGCAGTTCTTC. Its protein product is CASSMEGWEQFF.

J is TRBJ2-3 and V is TRBV2; 7 nucleotides agree with TRBD2. V lost 7 bases to trimming and J lost 6 bases; unmatched junction nucleotides: 16. The CDR3 totals 16 residues. Germline-derived CDR1 and CDR2 are SNHLY and FYNNEI. CDR3 region: CASTGGSASPWDTQYF. CDR3 nucleotide sequence: TGTGCCAGCACGGGCGGGAGCGCCTCCCCCTGGGATACGCAGTATTTT.

The J gene is TRBJ1-4, the V gene TRBV5-4, with a weak D call TRBD1 (5 bases). Between the trimmed V and J ends, which lost 3 bases and 7 bases, there was a span of 13 bases. Looked up from germline, CDR1 is SGHNT and CDR2 is YYREEE (reference sequence). The CDR3 totals 14 residues. CDR3 loop: CASSSQVLGEKLFF. DNA of the CDR3: TGTGCCAGCAGCTCACAGGTTCTGGGTGAAAAACTGTTTTTT.

The chain recombines TRBV29-1 with TRBJ1-2; tentatively, D is TRBD1 (6 bases). The V and J ends lost 3 bases and 6 bases respectively, with 11 bases between them. Germline values: CDR1 SQVTM, CDR2 ANQGSEA. This CDR3 is 12 amino acids long. In DNA form, the CDR3 reads TGCAGCGTTGAGCCAGGGGCGGATGGCTACACCTTC. Its translation is CSVEPGADGYTF.

The rearrangement uses TRBV5-6 and TRBJ2-7; D is unresolved. V was shortened by 4 bases and J by 9 bases, with 17 bases between the two germline ends. Germline V CDR1 and CDR2: SGHDT, YYEEEE. This CDR3 is 13 amino acids long. Here the CDR3 reads CASSPPHGLPQYF. As DNA, the CDR3 is TGTGCCAGCAGCCCTCCCCATGGGTTGCCGCAGTACTTC. Variable domain in full (rest from reference TRBV5-6 and TRBJ2-7): DAGVTQSPTHLIKTRGQQVTLRCSPKSGHDTVSWYQQALGQGPQFIFQYYEEEERQRGNFPDRFSGHQFPNYSSELNVNALLLGDSALYLCASSPPHGLPQYFGPGTRLTVT.

V gene TRBV29-1 combines with J gene TRBJ1-2; D ambiguous. Germline V gives CDR1 SQVTM, CDR2 ANQGSEA. V lost 4 bases to trimming and J lost 8 bases, with 8 bases between them. CDR3 length equals 10 residues. CDR3 in DNA: TGCAGCGTTGCGGCTCGGGGCTACACCTTC. This codes for CSVAARGYTF.

This clone is a singleton in its sample. One junction end disagrees with the germline gene, perhaps due to a read error. V and J are TRBV7-7 and TRBJ2-1; 7 bases map to TRBD2. Germline assignment: CDR1 SSHAT and CDR2 FNYEAQ (reference sequence). There are 16 residues in the CDR3. CDR3 region: CASSLERAGAYNEQFF. DNA of the CDR3: TGTGCTAGCAGCTTAGAAAGGGCGGGAGCATACAATGAGCAGTTCTTC.

V and J are TRBV29-1 and TRBJ2-7, with D perhaps matching TRBD1 or TRBD2 (5 bases each). The CDR3 spans 13 residues. CDR1 is SQVTM and CDR2 is ANQGSEA in the germline V gene. Trimming cost V 4 bases and J 0 bases, with 10 bases left between them. CDR3 DNA: TGCAGCGTTGTAGAGGGGAGCTCCTACGAGCAGTACTTC. As protein: CSVVEGSSYEQYF.